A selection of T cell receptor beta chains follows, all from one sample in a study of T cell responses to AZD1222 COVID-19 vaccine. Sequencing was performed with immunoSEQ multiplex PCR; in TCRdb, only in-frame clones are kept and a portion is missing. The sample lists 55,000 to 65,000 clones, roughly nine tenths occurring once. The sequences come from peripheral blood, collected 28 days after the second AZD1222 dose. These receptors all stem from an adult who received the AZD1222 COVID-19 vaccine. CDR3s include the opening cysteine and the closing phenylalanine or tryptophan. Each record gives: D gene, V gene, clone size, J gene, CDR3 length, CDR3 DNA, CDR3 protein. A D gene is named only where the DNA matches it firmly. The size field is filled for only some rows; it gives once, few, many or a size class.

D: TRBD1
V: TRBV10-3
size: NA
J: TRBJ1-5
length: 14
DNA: TGTGCCATCAGTGAACAGGGGGCGGGTCAGCCCCAGCATTTT
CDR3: CAISEQGAGQPQHF

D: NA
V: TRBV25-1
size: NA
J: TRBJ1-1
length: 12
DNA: TGTGCCAGCAGTGAATCAAACAGAGAAGCTTTCTTT
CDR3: CASSESNREAFF

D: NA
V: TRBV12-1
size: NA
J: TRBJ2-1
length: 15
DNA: TGTGCCAGCTCCTGCCCCGGACTAGCGGCCAATGAGCAGTTCTTC
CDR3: CASSCPGLAANEQFF

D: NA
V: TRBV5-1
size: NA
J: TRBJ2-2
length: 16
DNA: TGCGCCAGCAGCCCTGGGGGGGCCCCGGGGACCGGGGAGCTGTTTTTT
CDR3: CASSPGGAPGTGELFF

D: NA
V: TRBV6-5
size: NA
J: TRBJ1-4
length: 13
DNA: TGTGCCAGCAGAGGACGGAGCAATGAAAAACTGTTTTTT
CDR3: CASRGRSNEKLFF

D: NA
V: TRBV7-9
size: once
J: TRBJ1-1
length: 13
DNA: TGTGCCAGCAGCTTAGAGGGTGGCACTGAAGCTTTCTTT
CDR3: CASSLEGGTEAFF

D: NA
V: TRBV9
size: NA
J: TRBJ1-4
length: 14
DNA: TGTGCCAGCAGTGGGGGGCTACCTAATGAAAAACTGTTTTTT
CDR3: CASSGGLPNEKLFF

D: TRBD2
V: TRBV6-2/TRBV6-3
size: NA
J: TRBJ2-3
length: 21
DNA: TGTGCCAGCAGTTTCCGGCGGACTAGCGGGAGAGTCCATCTAAGCACAGATACGCAGTATTTT
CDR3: CASSFRRTSGRVHLSTDTQYF

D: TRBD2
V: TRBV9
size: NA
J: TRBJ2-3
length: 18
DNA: TGTGCCAGCAGCCCAGGAGGTAGCGGGGGGCTAAAATCAGATACGCAGTATTTT
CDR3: CASSPGGSGGLKSDTQYF

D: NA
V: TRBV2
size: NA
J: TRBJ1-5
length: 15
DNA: TGTGCCAGCAGGCAGGGTTTTCTTAGCAATCAGCCCCAGCATTTT
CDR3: CASRQGFLSNQPQHF

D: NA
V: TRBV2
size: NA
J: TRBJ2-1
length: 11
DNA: TGTGCCAGCAGTGAGATTGTCTCCCCGTTCTTC
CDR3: CASSEIVSPFF

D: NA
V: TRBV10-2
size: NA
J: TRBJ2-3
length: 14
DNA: TGCGCCACCACACCGGGCAGAGGGCCAGATACGCAGTATTTT
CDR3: CATTPGRGPDTQYF

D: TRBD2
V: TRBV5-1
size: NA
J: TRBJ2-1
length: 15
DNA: TGCGCCAGCAGCTTGACTAGCGGAACCAACAATGAGCAGTTCTTC
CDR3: CASSLTSGTNNEQFF

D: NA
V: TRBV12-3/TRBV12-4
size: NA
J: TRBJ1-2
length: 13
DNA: TGTGCCAGCAGTTTAGATGGACAGTATGGCTACACCTTC
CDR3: CASSLDGQYGYTF

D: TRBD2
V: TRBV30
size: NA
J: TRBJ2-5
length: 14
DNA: TGTGCCTGGAGTGCTCTAGCGGGACAAGAGACCCAGTACTTC
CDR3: CAWSALAGQETQYF

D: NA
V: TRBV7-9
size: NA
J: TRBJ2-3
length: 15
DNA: TGTGCCAGCAGCTCCACCGGGTCTAGCACAGATACGCAGTATTTT
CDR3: CASSSTGSSTDTQYF

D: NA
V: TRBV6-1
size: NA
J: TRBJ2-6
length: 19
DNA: TGTGCCAGCAGTGAAGAAATTAGTGGACGGCTCTCTGGGGCCAACGTCCTGACTTTC
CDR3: CASSEEISGRLSGANVLTF

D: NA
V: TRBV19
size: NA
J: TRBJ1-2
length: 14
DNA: TGTGCCAGTAGTATAGCCGGCAGGGGCTATGGCTACACCTTC
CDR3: CASSIAGRGYGYTF

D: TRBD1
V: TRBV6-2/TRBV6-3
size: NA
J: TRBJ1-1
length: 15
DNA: TGTGCCAGCAGTTACGGGGACAGGGGGAACACTGAAGCTTTCTTT
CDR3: CASSYGDRGNTEAFF

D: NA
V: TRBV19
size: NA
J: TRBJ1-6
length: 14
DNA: TGTGCCAGTAGTATGAGGACAGAGAATTCACCCCTCCACTTT
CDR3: CASSMRTENSPLHF

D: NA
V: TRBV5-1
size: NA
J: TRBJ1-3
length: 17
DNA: TGCGCCAGCAGCTGGGAGCCCTCGGACTACTCTGGAAACACCATATATTTT
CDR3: CASSWEPSDYSGNTIYF

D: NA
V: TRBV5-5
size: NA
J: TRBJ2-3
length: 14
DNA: TGTGCCAGCAGCTGGGGACGGGGCACAGATACGCAGTATTTT
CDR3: CASSWGRGTDTQYF

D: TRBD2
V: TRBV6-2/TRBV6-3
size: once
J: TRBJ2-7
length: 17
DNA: TGTGCCAGCAGTCCCAGTAGGGGTCGGCGGGAGCCCTACGAGCAGTACTTC
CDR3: CASSPSRGRREPYEQYF

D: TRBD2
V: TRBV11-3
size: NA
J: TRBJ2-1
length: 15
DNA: TGTGCCAGCAGCTCCCTAGCGGAAAAGTACAATGAGCAGTTCTTC
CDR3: CASSSLAEKYNEQFF

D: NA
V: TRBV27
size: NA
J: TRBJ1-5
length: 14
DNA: TGTGCCAGCAGTCTACATGGTGCTAATCAGCCCCAGCATTTT
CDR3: CASSLHGANQPQHF

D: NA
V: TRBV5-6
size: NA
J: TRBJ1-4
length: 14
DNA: TGTGCCAGCAGCTTGGACAGGAGTAATGAAAAACTGTTTTTT
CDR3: CASSLDRSNEKLFF

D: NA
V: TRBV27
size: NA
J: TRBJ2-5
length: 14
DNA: TGTGCCAGCAGTACTCTCGAATACCAAGAGACCCAGTACTTC
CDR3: CASSTLEYQETQYF

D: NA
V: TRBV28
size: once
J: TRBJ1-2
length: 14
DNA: TGTGCCAGCAGGGGGGGCGAGGAGGGGTATGGCTACACCTTC
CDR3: CASRGGEEGYGYTF

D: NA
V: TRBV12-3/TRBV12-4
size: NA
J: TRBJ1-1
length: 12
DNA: TGTGCCAGCAGTTGGATGGACACTGAAGCTTTCTTT
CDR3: CASSWMDTEAFF

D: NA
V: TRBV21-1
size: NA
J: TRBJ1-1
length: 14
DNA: TGTGCCAGCAGGTTGACAGGGGGGTGCACTGAAGCTTTCTTT
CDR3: CASRLTGGCTEAFF

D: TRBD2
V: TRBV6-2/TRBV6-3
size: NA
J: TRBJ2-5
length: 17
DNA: TGTGCCAGCAGCCCTGGGATCCTAGCGGGGGGTTATGAGACCCAGTACTTC
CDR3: CASSPGILAGGYETQYF

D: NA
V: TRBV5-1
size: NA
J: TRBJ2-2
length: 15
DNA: TGCGCCAGCAGCTTTTCCACAGTAAACACCGGGGAGCTGTTTTTT
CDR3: CASSFSTVNTGELFF

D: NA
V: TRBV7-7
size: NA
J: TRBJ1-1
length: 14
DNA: TGTGCCATCAGGAGTGGGGGGGATGGGACTGAAGCTTTCTTT
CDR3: CAIRSGGDGTEAFF

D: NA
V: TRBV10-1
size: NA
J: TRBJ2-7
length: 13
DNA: TGCGCCAGCAGTACCGGACAGCTCTACGAGCAGTACTTC
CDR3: CASSTGQLYEQYF

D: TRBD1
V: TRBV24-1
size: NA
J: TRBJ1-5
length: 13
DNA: TGTGCCACCAGTGACCCAGGGGGTCAGCCCCAGCATTTT
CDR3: CATSDPGGQPQHF

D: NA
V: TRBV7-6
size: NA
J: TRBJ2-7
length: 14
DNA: TGTGCCAGCAGCTTCCAGGATAACTCCTACGAGCAGTACTTC
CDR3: CASSFQDNSYEQYF

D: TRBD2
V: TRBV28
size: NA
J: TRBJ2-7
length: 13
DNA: TGTGCCAGCATGTCGGGGAGGGTGACCGAGCAGTACTTC
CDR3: CASMSGRVTEQYF

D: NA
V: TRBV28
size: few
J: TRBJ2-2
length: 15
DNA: TGTGCCAGCAGTTATGGGGCTGGTGTGACCGGGGAGCTGTTTTTT
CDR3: CASSYGAGVTGELFF

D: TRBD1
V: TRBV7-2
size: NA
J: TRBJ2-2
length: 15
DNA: TGTGCCAGCAGCCTAGGACAGGGGAACACCGGGGAGCTGTTTTTT
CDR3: CASSLGQGNTGELFF

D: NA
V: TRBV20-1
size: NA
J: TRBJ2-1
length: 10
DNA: TGCAGTGCTTCCAGCGGGGAGCAGTTCTTC
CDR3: CSASSGEQFF

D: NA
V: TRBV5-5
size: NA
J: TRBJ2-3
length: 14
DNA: TGTGCCAGCAGCTACGGGGACACGGGGGATACGCAGTATTTT
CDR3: CASSYGDTGDTQYF

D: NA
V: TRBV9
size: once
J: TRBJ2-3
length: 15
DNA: TGTGCCAGCAGCGAGAACCCGGGATACACAGATACGCAGTATTTT
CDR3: CASSENPGYTDTQYF

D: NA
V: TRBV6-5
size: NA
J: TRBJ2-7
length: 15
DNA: TGTGCCAGCAGTTATTCCGGGCTCGACTCCTACGAGCAGTACTTC
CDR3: CASSYSGLDSYEQYF

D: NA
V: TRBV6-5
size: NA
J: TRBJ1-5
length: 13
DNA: TGTGCCAGCAGGGATCCCTTTGGCCAGCCCCAGCATTTT
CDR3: CASRDPFGQPQHF

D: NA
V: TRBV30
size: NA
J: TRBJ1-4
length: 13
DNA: TGTGCCTGGAGTGGAGATTTGCGGGAAAAACTGTTTTTT
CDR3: CAWSGDLREKLFF

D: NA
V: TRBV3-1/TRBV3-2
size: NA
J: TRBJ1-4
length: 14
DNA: TGTGCCAGCAGCCAAGACCCGGAGAGAGAAAAACTGTTTTTT
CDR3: CASSQDPEREKLFF

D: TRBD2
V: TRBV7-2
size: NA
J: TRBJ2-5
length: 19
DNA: TGTGCCAGCAGCTTAGATGGAGCGGGAGGGCACCTAGGAAAAGAGACCCAGTACTTC
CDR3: CASSLDGAGGHLGKETQYF

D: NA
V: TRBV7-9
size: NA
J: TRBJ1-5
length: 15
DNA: TGTGCCAGCAGCTCAGGGGTTTTGAGCAATCAGCCCCAGCATTTT
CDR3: CASSSGVLSNQPQHF

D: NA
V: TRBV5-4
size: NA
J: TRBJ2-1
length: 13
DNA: TGTGCCAGCAGCTTGGATGAGGGCTATGAGCAGTTCTTC
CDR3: CASSLDEGYEQFF

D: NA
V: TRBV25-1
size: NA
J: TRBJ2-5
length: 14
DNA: TGTGCCAGCAGTGAACCAGGCTTCCAAGAGACCCAGTACTTC
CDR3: CASSEPGFQETQYF

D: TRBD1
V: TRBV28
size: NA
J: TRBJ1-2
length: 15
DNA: TGTGCCAGCAGTTCCCCACCGGGACAGGGGTATGGCTACACCTTC
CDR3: CASSSPPGQGYGYTF

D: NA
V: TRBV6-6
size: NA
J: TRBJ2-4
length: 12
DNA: TGTGCCACTCATCAAACCAAAAACATTCAGTACTTC
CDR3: CATHQTKNIQYF

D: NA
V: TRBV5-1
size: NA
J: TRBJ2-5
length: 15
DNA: TGCGCCAGCAGCTTACACAGAGAGATCCAAGAGACCCAGTACTTC
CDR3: CASSLHREIQETQYF

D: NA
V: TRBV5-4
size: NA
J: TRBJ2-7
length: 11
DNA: TGTGCCAGCAGCTCGTTATACGAGCAGTACTTC
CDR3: CASSSLYEQYF

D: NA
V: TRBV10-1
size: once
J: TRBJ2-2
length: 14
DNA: TGCGCCAGCAGTGAGTCGGGCCCCTCCGGGGAGCTGTTTTTT
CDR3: CASSESGPSGELFF